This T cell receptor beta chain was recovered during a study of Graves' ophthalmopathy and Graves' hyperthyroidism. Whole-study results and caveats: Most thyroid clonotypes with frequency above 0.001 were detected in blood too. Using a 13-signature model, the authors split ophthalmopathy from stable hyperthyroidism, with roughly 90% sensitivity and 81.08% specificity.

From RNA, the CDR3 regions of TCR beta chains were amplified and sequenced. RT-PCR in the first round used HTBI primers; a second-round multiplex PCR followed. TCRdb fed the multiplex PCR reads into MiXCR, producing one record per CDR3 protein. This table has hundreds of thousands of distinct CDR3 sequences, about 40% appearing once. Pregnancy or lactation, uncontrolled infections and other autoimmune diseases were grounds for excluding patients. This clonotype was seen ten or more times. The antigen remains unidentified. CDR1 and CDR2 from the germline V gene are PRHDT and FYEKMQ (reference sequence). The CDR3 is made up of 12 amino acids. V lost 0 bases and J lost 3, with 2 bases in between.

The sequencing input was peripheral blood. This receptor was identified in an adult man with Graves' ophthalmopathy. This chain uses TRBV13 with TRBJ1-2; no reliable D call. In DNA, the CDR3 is TGTGCCAGCAGCTTAGGATACTATGGCTACACCTTC. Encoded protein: CASSLGYYGYTF. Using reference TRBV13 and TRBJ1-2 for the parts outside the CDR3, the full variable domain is AAGVIQSPRHLIKEKRETATLKCYPIPRHDTVYWYQQGPGQDPQFLISFYEKMQSDKGSIPDRFSAQQFSDYHSELNMSSLELGDSALYFCASSLGYYGYTFGSGTRLTVV.